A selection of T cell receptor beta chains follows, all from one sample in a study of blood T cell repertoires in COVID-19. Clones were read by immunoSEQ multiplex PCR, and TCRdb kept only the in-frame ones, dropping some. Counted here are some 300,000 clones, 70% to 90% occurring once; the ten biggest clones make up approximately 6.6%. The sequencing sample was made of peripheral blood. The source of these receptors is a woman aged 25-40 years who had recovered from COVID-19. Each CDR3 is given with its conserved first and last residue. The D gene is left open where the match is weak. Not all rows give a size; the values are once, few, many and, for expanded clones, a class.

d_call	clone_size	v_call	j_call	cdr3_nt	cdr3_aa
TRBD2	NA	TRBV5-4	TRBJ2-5	TGTGCCAGCAGCTTGGCGGGGGGGCAGCGGGGGACCCAGTACTTC	CASSLAGGQRGTQYF
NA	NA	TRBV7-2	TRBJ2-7	TGTGCCAGCAGCCGCGAAGAGGGTGTGAAGTACTTC	CASSREEGVKYF
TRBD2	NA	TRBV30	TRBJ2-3	TGTGCCTCTACCGGGACTAGCGGGGCATGGGCAGATACGCAGTATTTT	CASTGTSGAWADTQYF
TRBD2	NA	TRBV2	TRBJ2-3	TGTGCCAGCAGTGGCCGGGGGAGGGCAGATACGCAGTATTTT	CASSGRGRADTQYF
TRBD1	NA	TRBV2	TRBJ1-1	TGTGCCAGCAGCTCAAAGCCGACAGGGATGAACACTGAAGCTTTCTTT	CASSSKPTGMNTEAFF
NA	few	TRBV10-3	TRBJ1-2	TGTGCCATCAGTGAGAACGTATCGGGGGGTGGCTACACCTTC	CAISENVSGGGYTF
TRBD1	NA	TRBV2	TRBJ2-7	TGTGCCAGCATTACGGACAGGGAAAGCTCCTACGAGCAGTACTTC	CASITDRESSYEQYF
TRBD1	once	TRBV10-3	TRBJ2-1	TGTGCCATCAGGGACCCGGGACAGCCCTACAATGAGCAGTTCTTC	CAIRDPGQPYNEQFF
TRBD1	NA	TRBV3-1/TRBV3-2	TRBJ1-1	TGTGCCAGCAGCCTTCGACAGGGGCGGATGAACACTGAAGCTTTCTTT	CASSLRQGRMNTEAFF
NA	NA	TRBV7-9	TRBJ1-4	TGTGCCAGCAGCTTGACATACCAAAAGGAAAAACTGTTTTTT	CASSLTYQKEKLFF
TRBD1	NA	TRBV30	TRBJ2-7	TGTGCCTGGGGGGGACAGCCCGAATCCTACTACGAGCAGTACTTC	CAWGGQPESYYEQYF
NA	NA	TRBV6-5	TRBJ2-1	TGTGCCAGCACCGTTCCAGGGGCTGGCTTCAATGAGCAGTTCTTC	CASTVPGAGFNEQFF
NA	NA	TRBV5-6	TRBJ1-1	TGTGCCAGCAGATCGGGGTACACTGAAGCTTTCTTT	CASRSGYTEAFF
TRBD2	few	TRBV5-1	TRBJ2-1	TGCGCCAGCAGCTCTAGTAGCGGGGTAATGTCCTACAATGAGCAGTTCTTC	CASSSSSGVMSYNEQFF
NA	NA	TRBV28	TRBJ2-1	TGTGCCAGCGGGGCGGGGAGCTCCTACAATGAGCAGTTCTTC	CASGAGSSYNEQFF
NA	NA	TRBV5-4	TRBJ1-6	TGTGCCAGCAGCCCGGGCGGACTTCAGGAGCCCCTCCACTTT	CASSPGGLQEPLHF